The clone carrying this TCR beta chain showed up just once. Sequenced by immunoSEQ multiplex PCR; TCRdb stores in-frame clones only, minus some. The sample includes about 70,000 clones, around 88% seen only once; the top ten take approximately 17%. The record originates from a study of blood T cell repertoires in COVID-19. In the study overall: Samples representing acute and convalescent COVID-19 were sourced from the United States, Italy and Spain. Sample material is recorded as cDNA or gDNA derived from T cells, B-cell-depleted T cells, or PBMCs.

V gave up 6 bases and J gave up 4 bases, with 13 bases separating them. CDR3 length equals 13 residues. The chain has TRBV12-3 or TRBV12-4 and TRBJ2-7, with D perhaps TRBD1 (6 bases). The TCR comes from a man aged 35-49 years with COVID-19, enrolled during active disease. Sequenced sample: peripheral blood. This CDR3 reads CASRTGLAYEQYF. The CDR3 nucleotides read TGTGCCAGCAGGACAGGATTGGCTTACGAGCAGTACTTC.